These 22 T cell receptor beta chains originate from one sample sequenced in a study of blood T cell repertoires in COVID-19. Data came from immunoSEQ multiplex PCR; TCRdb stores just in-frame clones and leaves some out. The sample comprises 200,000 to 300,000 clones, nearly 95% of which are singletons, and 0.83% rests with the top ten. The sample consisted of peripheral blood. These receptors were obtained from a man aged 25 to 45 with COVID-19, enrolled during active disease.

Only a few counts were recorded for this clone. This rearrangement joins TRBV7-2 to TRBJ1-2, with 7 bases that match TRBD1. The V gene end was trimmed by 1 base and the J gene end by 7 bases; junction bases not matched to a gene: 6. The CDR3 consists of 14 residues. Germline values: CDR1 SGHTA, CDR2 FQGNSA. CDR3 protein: CASSLGQGVSGYTF. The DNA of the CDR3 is TGTGCCAGCAGCTTAGGGCAGGGGGTCTCTGGCTACACCTTC.

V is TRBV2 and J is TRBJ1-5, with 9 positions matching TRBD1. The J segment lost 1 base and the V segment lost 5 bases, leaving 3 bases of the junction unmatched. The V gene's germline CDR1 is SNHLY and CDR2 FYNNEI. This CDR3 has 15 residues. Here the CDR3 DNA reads TGTGCCAGCAGTATCGGACAGGGGAGCAATCAGCCCCAGCATTTT. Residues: CASSIGQGSNQPQHF.

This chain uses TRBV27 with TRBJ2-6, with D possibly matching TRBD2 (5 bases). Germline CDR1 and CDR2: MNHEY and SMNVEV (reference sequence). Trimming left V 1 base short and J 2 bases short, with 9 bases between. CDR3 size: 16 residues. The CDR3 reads CASSLLAGTGANVLTF. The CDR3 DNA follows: TGTGCCAGCAGTTTATTAGCCGGGACTGGGGCCAACGTCCTGACTTTC.

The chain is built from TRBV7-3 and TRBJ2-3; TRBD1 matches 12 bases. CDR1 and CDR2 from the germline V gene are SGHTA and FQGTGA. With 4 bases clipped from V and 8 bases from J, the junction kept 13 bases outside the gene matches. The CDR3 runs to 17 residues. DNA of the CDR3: TGTGCCAGCAGCTCGCCGCAAGGGACAGGGGGCGGGGGTACGCAGTATTTT. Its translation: CASSSPQGTGGGGTQYF.

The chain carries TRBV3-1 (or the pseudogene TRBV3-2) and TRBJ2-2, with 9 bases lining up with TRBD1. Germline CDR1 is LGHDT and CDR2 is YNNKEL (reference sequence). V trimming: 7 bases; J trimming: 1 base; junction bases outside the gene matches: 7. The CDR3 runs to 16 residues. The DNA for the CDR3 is TGTGCCAGCACGCCGGAGGGACAGGGGAACACCGGGGAGCTGTTTTTT. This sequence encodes CASTPEGQGNTGELFF.

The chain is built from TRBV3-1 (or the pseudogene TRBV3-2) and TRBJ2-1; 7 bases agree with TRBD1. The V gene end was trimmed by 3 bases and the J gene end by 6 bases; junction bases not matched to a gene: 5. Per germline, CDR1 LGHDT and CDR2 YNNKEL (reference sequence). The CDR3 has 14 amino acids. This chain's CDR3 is CASSQAGTANEQFF. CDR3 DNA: TGTGCCAGCAGCCAGGCCGGGACAGCCAATGAGCAGTTCTTC.

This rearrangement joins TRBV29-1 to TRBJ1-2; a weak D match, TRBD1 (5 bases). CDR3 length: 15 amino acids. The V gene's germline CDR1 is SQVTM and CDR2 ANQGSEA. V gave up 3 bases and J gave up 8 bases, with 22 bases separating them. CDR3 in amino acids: CSVDPPSGVSGGYTF. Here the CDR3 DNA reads TGCAGCGTTGACCCCCCCTCGGGGGTCTCAGGGGGCTACACCTTC.

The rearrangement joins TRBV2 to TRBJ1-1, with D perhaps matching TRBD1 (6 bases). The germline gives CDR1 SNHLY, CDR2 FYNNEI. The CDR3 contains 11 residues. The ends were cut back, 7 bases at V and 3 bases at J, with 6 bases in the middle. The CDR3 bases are TGTGCCAGCAAGGGGGACACTGAAGCTTTCTTT. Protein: CASKGDTEAFF.

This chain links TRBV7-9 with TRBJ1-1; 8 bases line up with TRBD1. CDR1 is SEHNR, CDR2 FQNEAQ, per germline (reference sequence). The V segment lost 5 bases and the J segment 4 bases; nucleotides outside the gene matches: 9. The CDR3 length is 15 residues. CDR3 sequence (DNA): TGTGCCAGCAGCCCCCCCCAGGGGGCCCTCACTGAAGCTTTCTTT. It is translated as CASSPPQGALTEAFF.

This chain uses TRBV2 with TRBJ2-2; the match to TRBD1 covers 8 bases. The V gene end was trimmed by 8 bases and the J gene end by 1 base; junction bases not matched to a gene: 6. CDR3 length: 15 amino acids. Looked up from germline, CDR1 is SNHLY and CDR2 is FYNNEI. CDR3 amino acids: CASQTGARNTGELFF. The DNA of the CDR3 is TGTGCCAGCCAGACAGGGGCTCGGAACACCGGGGAGCTGTTTTTT. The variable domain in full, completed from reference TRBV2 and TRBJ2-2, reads EPEVTQTPSHQVTQMGQEVILRCVPISNHLYFYWYRQILGQKVEFLVSFYNNEISEKSEIFDDQFSVERPDGSNFTLKIRSTKLEDSAMYFCASQTGARNTGELFFGEGSRLTVL.

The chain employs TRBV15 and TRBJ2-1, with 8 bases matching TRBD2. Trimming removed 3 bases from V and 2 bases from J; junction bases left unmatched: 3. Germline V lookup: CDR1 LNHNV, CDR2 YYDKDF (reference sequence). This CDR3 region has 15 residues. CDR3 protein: CATSRRGAAYNEQFF. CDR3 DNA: TGTGCCACCAGCAGGCGGGGGGCAGCCTACAATGAGCAGTTCTTC.

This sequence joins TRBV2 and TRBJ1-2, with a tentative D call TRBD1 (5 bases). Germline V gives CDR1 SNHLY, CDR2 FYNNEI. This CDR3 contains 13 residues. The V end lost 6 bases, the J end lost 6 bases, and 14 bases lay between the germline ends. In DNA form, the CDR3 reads TGTGCCAGCAGGACGACAGCTAGGCATGGCTACACCTTC. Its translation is CASRTTARHGYTF.

CDR3 nucleotide sequence: TGTGCCAGCAGTTACGACAGGGGCGAGGGAAACACCATATATTTT. It translates to CASSYDRGEGNTIYF. The chain recombines TRBV6-5 with TRBJ1-3; 8 nucleotides align to TRBD1. Germline CDR1 and CDR2: MNHEY and SVGAGI. CDR3 length: 15 residues. V lost 2 bases, J lost 4 bases, and 4 bases stayed unmatched.

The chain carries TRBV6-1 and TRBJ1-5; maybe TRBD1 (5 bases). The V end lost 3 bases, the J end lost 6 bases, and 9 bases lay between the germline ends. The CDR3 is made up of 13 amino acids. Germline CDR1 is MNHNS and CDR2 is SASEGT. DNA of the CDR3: TGTGCCAGCAGTGACGGGGGGGGTCAGCCCCAGCATTTT. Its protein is CASSDGGGQPQHF.

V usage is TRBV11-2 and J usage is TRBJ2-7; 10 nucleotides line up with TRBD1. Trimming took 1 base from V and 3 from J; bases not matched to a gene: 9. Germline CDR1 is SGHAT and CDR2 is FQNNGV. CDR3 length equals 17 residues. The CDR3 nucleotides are TGTGCCAGCAGCTTAGTCCCCGGACAGGGGGGTAGCTACGAGCAGTACTTC. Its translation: CASSLVPGQGGSYEQYF.

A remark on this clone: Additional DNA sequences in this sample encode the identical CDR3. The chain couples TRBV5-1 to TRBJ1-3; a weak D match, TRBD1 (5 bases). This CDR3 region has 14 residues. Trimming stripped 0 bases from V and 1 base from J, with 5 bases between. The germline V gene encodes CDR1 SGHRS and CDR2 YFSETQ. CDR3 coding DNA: TGCGCCAGCAGCTTGGGACAGTCTGGAAACACCATATATTTT. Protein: CASSLGQSGNTIYF.

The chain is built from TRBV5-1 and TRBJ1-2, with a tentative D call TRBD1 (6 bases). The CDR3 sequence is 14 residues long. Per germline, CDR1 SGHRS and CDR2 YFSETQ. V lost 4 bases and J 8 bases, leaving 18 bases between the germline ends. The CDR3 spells CASSPGHGGYGYTF. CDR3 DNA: TGCGCCAGCAGCCCGGGACACGGCGGGTACGGCTACACCTTC.

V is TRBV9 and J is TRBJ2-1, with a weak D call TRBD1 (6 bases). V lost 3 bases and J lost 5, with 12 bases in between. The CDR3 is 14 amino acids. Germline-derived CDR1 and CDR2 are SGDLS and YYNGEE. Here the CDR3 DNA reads TGTGCCAGCAGCGGGTTACAGGGCAACAATGAGCAGTTCTTC. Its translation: CASSGLQGNNEQFF.

Here the CDR3 reads CASSPLAGGVGNIQYF. The CDR3 DNA is TGTGCCAGCAGTCCACTAGCGGGGGGCGTCGGAAACATTCAGTACTTC. The V gene is TRBV27, the J gene TRBJ2-4, with 12 positions matching TRBD2. Germline CDR1 is MNHEY and CDR2 is SMNVEV (reference sequence). CDR3 length equals 16 residues. The trim removed 5 bases at V and 6 bases at J, leaving 8 bases unmatched.

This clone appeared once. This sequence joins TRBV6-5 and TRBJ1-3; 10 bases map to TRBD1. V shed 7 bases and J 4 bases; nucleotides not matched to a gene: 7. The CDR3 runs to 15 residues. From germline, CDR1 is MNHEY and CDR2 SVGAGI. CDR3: CASTRDRGVGNTIYF. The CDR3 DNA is TGTGCCAGCACTAGGGACAGGGGCGTCGGAAACACCATATATTTT.

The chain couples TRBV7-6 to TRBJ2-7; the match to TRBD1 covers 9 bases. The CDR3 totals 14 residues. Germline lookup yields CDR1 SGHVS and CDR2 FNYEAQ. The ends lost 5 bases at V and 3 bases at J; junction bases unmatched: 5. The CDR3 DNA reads TGTGCCAGCAGCCCGTTGGACAGGGGCTACGAGCAGTACTTC. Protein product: CASSPLDRGYEQYF.

The CDR3 loop is CASSYGLAGGETQYF. CDR3 sequence (DNA): TGTGCCAGCAGTTACGGGCTAGCGGGGGGGGAGACCCAGTACTTC. This sequence joins TRBV6-5 and TRBJ2-5; 12 bases agree with TRBD2. Germline trimming cut 2 bases from V and 5 bases from J; bases unmatched to any gene: 3. Germline assignment: CDR1 MNHEY and CDR2 SVGAGI. This CDR3 comprises 15 residues.